The rows below give T cell receptor beta chains drawn from one sample of a study of shared clonotypes between healthy human individuals. Profiling relied on immunoSEQ multiplex PCR, and the TCRdb table lists in-frame clones only, not all of them. The data contain over 2 million clones, about nine tenths of them singletons. Sequences were obtained from naive CD4+ T cells from PBMCs. These receptors were obtained from a man aged 18 to 30 in good health. Some clones in this sample may be carry-over from other donors' samples. Each CDR3 is given with its conserved first and last residue. The D gene is left open where the match is weak. Size tells how often a clone was seen (once, few, many) or the class of an expanded clone, and some rows leave it out.

clone size: .
J gene: TRBJ1-5
V gene: TRBV18
D gene: TRBD1
CDR3 DNA: TGTGCCAGCTCACCAAAGGACAGGGTTGGTCAGCCCCAGCATTTT
CDR3 protein: CASSPKDRVGQPQHF

clone size: once
J gene: TRBJ2-3
V gene: TRBV5-5
D gene: .
CDR3 DNA: TGTGCCAGCAGGCTCTATCTTCCAGGGGACACAGATACGCAGTATTTT
CDR3 protein: CASRLYLPGDTDTQYF

clone size: .
J gene: TRBJ2-1
V gene: TRBV4-3
D gene: TRBD2
CDR3 DNA: TGCGCCAGCAGCCGCGGGACTACTTCGAATGAGCAGTTCTTC
CDR3 protein: CASSRGTTSNEQFF

clone size: .
J gene: TRBJ2-3
V gene: TRBV7-8
D gene: TRBD2
CDR3 DNA: TGTGCCAGCAGCTTAAGGGCGGCTAGCGGGAGAGATACGCAGTATTTT
CDR3 protein: CASSLRAASGRDTQYF

clone size: .
J gene: TRBJ1-1
V gene: TRBV27
D gene: .
CDR3 DNA: TGTGCCAGCAGTCCCCGGGCAGCTTTCATGAACACTGAAGCTTTCTTT
CDR3 protein: CASSPRAAFMNTEAFF

clone size: .
J gene: TRBJ2-3
V gene: TRBV6-5
D gene: .
CDR3 DNA: TGTGCCAGCACCAACAGGGCAGCACCAGATACGCAGTATTTT
CDR3 protein: CASTNRAAPDTQYF

clone size: once
J gene: TRBJ2-7
V gene: TRBV5-1
D gene: .
CDR3 DNA: TGCGCCAGCAGCGGAAACCCCCTCAGCGGGAGAGGGGGCCCCAGCGAGCAGTACTTC
CDR3 protein: CASSGNPLSGRGGPSEQYF

clone size: .
J gene: TRBJ2-1
V gene: TRBV2
D gene: .
CDR3 DNA: TGTGCCAGCAGTGTTAAAGAGCAGTTCTTC
CDR3 protein: CASSVKEQFF

clone size: .
J gene: TRBJ2-7
V gene: TRBV28
D gene: .
CDR3 DNA: TGTGCCACACAGAGGGGCGGTGCCTACGAGCAGTACTTC
CDR3 protein: CATQRGGAYEQYF

clone size: .
J gene: TRBJ1-1
V gene: TRBV7-9
D gene: TRBD1
CDR3 DNA: TGTGCCAGCAGCGAATTCACAGGGGGTTTTGAAGCTTTCTTT
CDR3 protein: CASSEFTGGFEAFF

clone size: .
J gene: TRBJ2-2
V gene: TRBV7-3
D gene: .
CDR3 DNA: TGTGCCAGCAGCCCACCAGGGTCCGGGGAGCTGTTTTTT
CDR3 protein: CASSPPGSGELFF

clone size: .
J gene: TRBJ2-2
V gene: TRBV5-1
D gene: .
CDR3 DNA: TGCGCCAGCAGCCCTACACTAGGTTCCGGGGAGCTGTTTTTT
CDR3 protein: CASSPTLGSGELFF

clone size: .
J gene: TRBJ2-6
V gene: TRBV5-1
D gene: TRBD1
CDR3 DNA: TGCGCCAGCAGCTCCCCGGGACAGGGCAACGTCCTGACTTTC
CDR3 protein: CASSSPGQGNVLTF

clone size: .
J gene: TRBJ2-5
V gene: TRBV7-2
D gene: TRBD2
CDR3 DNA: TGTGCCAGCAGCTTACTCTTAGCGGGAGAGACCCAGTACTTC
CDR3 protein: CASSLLLAGETQYF

clone size: .
J gene: TRBJ2-2
V gene: TRBV2
D gene: .
CDR3 DNA: TGTGCCAGCAGTGACCTCAAGGGAGGCGGGGAGCTGTTTTTT
CDR3 protein: CASSDLKGGGELFF

clone size: .
J gene: TRBJ2-3
V gene: TRBV5-4
D gene: .
CDR3 DNA: TGTGCCAGCAGCCCCAAACTGGAGCGGAGCACAGATACGCAGTATTTT
CDR3 protein: CASSPKLERSTDTQYF

clone size: .
J gene: TRBJ2-2
V gene: TRBV7-3
D gene: TRBD2
CDR3 DNA: TGTGCCAGCAGCCTGAAGGGGTTGGTCGGGAGGACGAACACCGGGGAGCTGTTTTTT
CDR3 protein: CASSLKGLVGRTNTGELFF

clone size: .
J gene: TRBJ2-7
V gene: TRBV28
D gene: .
CDR3 DNA: TGTGCCAGCAGTTTATATGGCGAAACCTACGAGCAGTACTTC
CDR3 protein: CASSLYGETYEQYF

clone size: few
J gene: TRBJ1-1
V gene: TRBV4-3
D gene: TRBD1
CDR3 DNA: TGCGCCAGCAGCCAAGAGACAGGGCGGGGCACTGAAGCTTTCTTT
CDR3 protein: CASSQETGRGTEAFF

clone size: once
J gene: TRBJ2-5
V gene: TRBV7-8
D gene: TRBD2
CDR3 DNA: TGTGCCAGCAGCTTAGGGGCGGCGGGAGTCCAAGAGACCCAGTACTTC
CDR3 protein: CASSLGAAGVQETQYF

clone size: .
J gene: TRBJ2-7
V gene: TRBV28
D gene: .
CDR3 DNA: TGTGCCAGCAGTTCCCCCCCCGGACGGAGACCCTCCTACGAGCAGTACTTC
CDR3 protein: CASSSPPGRRPSYEQYF

clone size: .
J gene: TRBJ1-1
V gene: TRBV29-1
D gene: TRBD1
CDR3 DNA: TGCAGCGTAGTTACAGGGGCTGAAGCTTTCTTT
CDR3 protein: CSVVTGAEAFF

clone size: .
J gene: TRBJ1-5
V gene: TRBV6-5
D gene: .
CDR3 DNA: TGTGCCAGCAGTTACCGCCAGGGGTCCGATCAGCCCCAGCATTTT
CDR3 protein: CASSYRQGSDQPQHF

clone size: .
J gene: TRBJ2-5
V gene: TRBV2
D gene: .
CDR3 DNA: TGTGCCAGCAGTGAAGCGGGGAGGGGGGAGACCCAGTACTTC
CDR3 protein: CASSEAGRGETQYF

clone size: .
J gene: TRBJ1-2
V gene: TRBV6-5
D gene: .
CDR3 DNA: TGTGCCAGCAGTTACTCGGGGAGCCCTGTCTATGGCTACACCTTC
CDR3 protein: CASSYSGSPVYGYTF

clone size: .
J gene: TRBJ2-2
V gene: TRBV28
D gene: TRBD1
CDR3 DNA: TGTGCCAGCAGTGAGCCCACAGGGGGGAATAAGGAGCTGTTTTTT
CDR3 protein: CASSEPTGGNKELFF

clone size: .
J gene: TRBJ2-2
V gene: TRBV27
D gene: .
CDR3 DNA: TGTGCCAGCAGTTTCATCCGGACCGGGGAGCTGTTTTTT
CDR3 protein: CASSFIRTGELFF

clone size: .
J gene: TRBJ2-1
V gene: TRBV2
D gene: .
CDR3 DNA: TGTGCCAGCAGTGAGACTAGTCCTTCCTACAATGAGCAGTTCTTC
CDR3 protein: CASSETSPSYNEQFF

clone size: few
J gene: TRBJ1-1
V gene: TRBV20-1
D gene: .
CDR3 DNA: TGCAGTGCTAGAAAGGCCACTGAAGCTTTCTTT
CDR3 protein: CSARKATEAFF

clone size: .
J gene: TRBJ2-5
V gene: TRBV29-1
D gene: TRBD1
CDR3 DNA: TGCAGCGTTGTGGGACAGGTGGGGGAGCAGTACTTC
CDR3 protein: CSVVGQVGEQYF

clone size: .
J gene: TRBJ1-2
V gene: TRBV19
D gene: .
CDR3 DNA: TGTGCCAGTAGTATAATTACAGGGCCTAACTATGGCTACACCTTC
CDR3 protein: CASSIITGPNYGYTF

clone size: .
J gene: TRBJ1-2
V gene: TRBV28
D gene: .
CDR3 DNA: TGTGCCAGCAGCCGGGGTACTCGGGGCTACACCTTC
CDR3 protein: CASSRGTRGYTF

clone size: .
J gene: TRBJ2-1
V gene: TRBV25-1
D gene: .
CDR3 DNA: TGTGCCAGCAGTGAATGGGCGGGTGGCTCCTACAATGAGCAGTTCTTC
CDR3 protein: CASSEWAGGSYNEQFF

clone size: once
J gene: TRBJ2-2
V gene: TRBV29-1
D gene: .
CDR3 DNA: TGCAGCGTTGGGGGATCTTGGGGCACCGGGGAGCTGTTTTTT
CDR3 protein: CSVGGSWGTGELFF

clone size: once
J gene: TRBJ1-2
V gene: TRBV30
D gene: TRBD1
CDR3 DNA: TGTGCCTGGAGTGTGGTAGGCTCGGACAGGCACTATGGCTACACCTTC
CDR3 protein: CAWSVVGSDRHYGYTF

clone size: .
J gene: TRBJ2-3
V gene: TRBV5-1
D gene: TRBD1
CDR3 DNA: TGCGCCAGCAGCTTGGCCGGACAGGGAATAGATACGCAGTATTTT
CDR3 protein: CASSLAGQGIDTQYF

clone size: .
J gene: TRBJ2-7
V gene: TRBV28
D gene: TRBD1
CDR3 DNA: TGTGCCAGCAGCAGGCCACAGGGGAGCTCCTACGAGCAGTACTTC
CDR3 protein: CASSRPQGSSYEQYF

clone size: .
J gene: TRBJ2-1
V gene: TRBV11-2
D gene: TRBD2
CDR3 DNA: TGTGCCAGCCGCAGACTAGCGGGAGCCAATGAGCAGTTCTTC
CDR3 protein: CASRRLAGANEQFF

clone size: .
J gene: TRBJ1-3
V gene: TRBV5-1
D gene: .
CDR3 DNA: TGCGCCAGCAGCGTGGACAACTCTGGAAACACCATATATTTT
CDR3 protein: CASSVDNSGNTIYF

clone size: few
J gene: TRBJ1-2
V gene: TRBV27
D gene: .
CDR3 DNA: TGTGCCAGCAGTTTTGGGCAGGGTGTCTACACCTTC
CDR3 protein: CASSFGQGVYTF

clone size: .
J gene: TRBJ2-3
V gene: TRBV14
D gene: .
CDR3 DNA: TGTGCCAGCAGCCAAGATACCAGCGGCCACCGCACAGATACGCAGTATTTT
CDR3 protein: CASSQDTSGHRTDTQYF

clone size: .
J gene: TRBJ2-2
V gene: TRBV28
D gene: TRBD1
CDR3 DNA: TGTGCCAGCAGTCCGCCGCCGGGACAGGTGAACACCGGGGAGCTGTTTTTT
CDR3 protein: CASSPPPGQVNTGELFF

clone size: few
J gene: TRBJ2-1
V gene: TRBV2
D gene: TRBD2
CDR3 DNA: TGTGCCAGCAGAGCGGGACTAGCGGATTACAATGAGCAGTTCTTC
CDR3 protein: CASRAGLADYNEQFF

clone size: .
J gene: TRBJ2-7
V gene: TRBV30
D gene: .
CDR3 DNA: TGTGCCTGGAGTGTAGGTGGATACTCCTACGAGCAGTACTTC
CDR3 protein: CAWSVGGYSYEQYF

clone size: .
J gene: TRBJ2-7
V gene: TRBV28
D gene: .
CDR3 DNA: TGTGCCAGCAGTCTCCAGGGTTACGAGCAGTACTTC
CDR3 protein: CASSLQGYEQYF

clone size: .
J gene: TRBJ1-5
V gene: TRBV10-3
D gene: TRBD1
CDR3 DNA: TGTGCCACGCAGACAGGGAGGGATCAGCCCCAGCATTTT
CDR3 protein: CATQTGRDQPQHF

clone size: .
J gene: TRBJ2-3
V gene: TRBV4-2
D gene: .
CDR3 DNA: TGTGCCAGCAGCCAAGACCTATATGCCACAGATACGCAGTATTTT
CDR3 protein: CASSQDLYATDTQYF

clone size: .
J gene: TRBJ2-1
V gene: TRBV10-3
D gene: TRBD2
CDR3 DNA: TGTGCCATCAGTCAACTAGCGGGAGCAAACAATGAGCAGTTCTTC
CDR3 protein: CAISQLAGANNEQFF

clone size: .
J gene: TRBJ2-3
V gene: TRBV18
D gene: TRBD2
CDR3 DNA: TGTGCCAGCTCACAATCCCTAGCGGGAGTAGATACGCAGTATTTT
CDR3 protein: CASSQSLAGVDTQYF

clone size: .
J gene: TRBJ2-2
V gene: TRBV18
D gene: TRBD1
CDR3 DNA: TGTGCCAGCTCACCGGGACAGGGGGCTTTCGGGGAGCTGTTTTTT
CDR3 protein: CASSPGQGAFGELFF

clone size: .
J gene: TRBJ1-1
V gene: TRBV4-3
D gene: .
CDR3 DNA: TGCGCCAGCAGCTTTCTTGGGGGGTGGGGAGAGACTGAAGCTTTCTTT
CDR3 protein: CASSFLGGWGETEAFF